These T cell receptor beta chains were read from a single sample in a study of shared clonotypes between healthy human individuals. Some clones are missing from TCRdb's copy, which holds only in-frame ones; the method was immunoSEQ multiplex PCR. This sample carries 1,400,000 or so clones, around 98.5% of them seen once, and the ten largest clones take 0.36%. The sequencing sample was made of naive CD4+ T cells sorted from blood. Every receptor here comes from a man aged 25-45 years in good health. The CDR3 runs from the conserved cysteine through the conserved F or W. D genes are given only for firm matches. Some rows have no size entry. The others give once, few or many, or a class for an expanded clone.

- | - | TRBJ1-1 | TRBV4-1 | CASSHRGPNTEAFF | TGCGCCAGCAGCCACAGAGGGCCGAACACTGAAGCTTTCTTT
- | once | TRBJ1-5 | TRBV7-2 | CASSLRSGGGQPQHF | TGTGCCAGCAGCTTAAGGAGCGGGGGCGGTCAGCCCCAGCATTTT
- | - | TRBJ2-5 | TRBV7-2 | CASSLRDNRYQETQYF | TGTGCCAGCAGCTTAAGGGACAATAGGTACCAAGAGACCCAGTACTTC
- | - | TRBJ2-7 | TRBV14 | CASSQALYEQYF | TGTGCCAGCAGCCAAGCCCTCTACGAGCAGTACTTC
- | - | TRBJ2-7 | TRBV28 | CASSSGQGDEQYF | TGTGCCAGCAGTTCAGGGCAGGGAGACGAGCAGTACTTC
- | - | TRBJ2-5 | TRBV5-1 | CASSLGPGVETQYF | TGCGCCAGCAGCTTAGGCCCAGGGGTCGAGACCCAGTACTTC
- | - | TRBJ2-1 | TRBV5-1 | CASSLTTDSYNEQFF | TGCGCCAGCAGCTTGACGACGGACTCTTACAATGAGCAGTTCTTC
TRBD1 | - | TRBJ2-7 | TRBV19 | CASTGAASSYEQYF | TGTGCCAGCACAGGGGCGGCGTCCTCCTACGAGCAGTACTTC
- | - | TRBJ2-5 | TRBV18 | CASSPKEKETQYF | TGTGCCAGCTCACCAAAGGAGAAAGAGACCCAGTACTTC
TRBD1 | - | TRBJ2-4 | TRBV5-1 | CASSLVQGAVSKNIQYF | TGCGCCAGCAGCTTGGTACAGGGGGCCGTATCCAAAAACATTCAGTACTTC
TRBD1 | - | TRBJ2-7 | TRBV9 | CASSVSTGTGVYEQYF | TGTGCCAGCAGCGTAAGCACCGGGACAGGGGTCTACGAGCAGTACTTC
- | once | TRBJ2-4 | TRBV10-3 | CAISDPEGAGAKNIQYF | TGTGCCATCAGTGATCCGGAGGGGGCGGGAGCCAAAAACATTCAGTACTTC
- | once | TRBJ1-1 | TRBV7-2 | CASSGNTEAFF | TGTGCCAGCAGCGGGAACACTGAAGCTTTCTTT
TRBD2 | - | TRBJ2-1 | TRBV5-1 | CASSLALAGSYNEQFF | TGCGCCAGCAGCTTGGCGCTAGCGGGCTCCTACAATGAGCAGTTCTTC
TRBD2 | - | TRBJ2-1 | TRBV5-1 | CASSARLAGGSNEQFF | TGCGCCAGCAGCGCAAGACTAGCGGGAGGGAGTAATGAGCAGTTCTTC
TRBD1 | - | TRBJ1-1 | TRBV27 | CASSSRGFGSRQAFF | TGTGCCAGCAGTTCCAGGGGGTTCGGGAGTCGACAAGCTTTCTTT
- | - | TRBJ2-1 | TRBV7-2 | CASSLASPSSYNEQFF | TGTGCCAGCAGCTTAGCATCGCCGAGCTCCTACAATGAGCAGTTCTTC
- | - | TRBJ2-2 | TRBV18 | CASSPISGGELFF | TGTGCCAGCTCACCGATTTCCGGCGGGGAGCTGTTTTTT
- | - | TRBJ2-5 | TRBV5-1 | CASSLQGGETQYF | TGCGCCAGCAGCTTGCAAGGGGGTGAGACCCAGTACTTC
- | - | TRBJ1-1 | TRBV2 | CASSGWQGGTEAFF | TGTGCCAGCAGTGGCTGGCAGGGAGGGACTGAAGCTTTCTTT
TRBD2 | - | TRBJ2-7 | TRBV5-1 | CASSLDPTSGRYEQYF | TGCGCCAGCAGCTTGGACCCTACTAGCGGGAGGTACGAGCAGTACTTC
- | - | TRBJ2-3 | TRBV9 | CASSVSGSGDTQYF | TGTGCCAGCAGCGTCAGTGGGAGCGGGGATACGCAGTATTTT
- | - | TRBJ2-2 | TRBV11-3 | CASSLERGRQANTGELFF | TGTGCCAGCAGCTTAGAACGTGGTCGTCAGGCGAACACCGGGGAGCTGTTTTTT
- | - | TRBJ2-7 | TRBV5-1 | CASSLAAPGYEQYF | TGCGCCAGCAGCTTGGCAGCGCCCGGCTACGAGCAGTACTTC
- | - | TRBJ1-1 | TRBV5-1 | CASSLSGVGTEAFF | TGCGCCAGCAGCTTGAGTGGGGTCGGCACTGAAGCTTTCTTT
- | - | TRBJ1-1 | TRBV5-5 | CASSLVGGMNTEAFF | TGTGCCAGCAGCTTGGTCGGGGGTATGAACACTGAAGCTTTCTTT
- | - | TRBJ1-2 | TRBV7-9 | CASSLRDVEGGYGYTF | TGTGCCAGCAGCTTAAGGGACGTGGAGGGCGGCTATGGCTACACCTTC
- | - | TRBJ2-3 | TRBV11-2 | CASSLVGHTQYF | TGTGCCAGCAGCTTAGTTGGACATACGCAGTATTTT
TRBD1 | - | TRBJ2-7 | TRBV27 | CASSQDYGTGDYEQYF | TGTGCCAGCAGTCAGGATTACGGGACAGGGGATTACGAGCAGTACTTC
- | once | TRBJ2-7 | TRBV7-8 | CASRIQGRWEQYF | TGTGCCAGCAGGATTCAAGGGAGGTGGGAGCAGTACTTC
TRBD2 | - | TRBJ2-1 | TRBV18 | CASSPDTSGYHNEQFF | TGTGCCAGCTCACCAGATACTAGCGGGTATCACAATGAGCAGTTCTTC
TRBD2 | - | TRBJ2-2 | TRBV11-2 | CASSSLAGAGELFF | TGTGCCAGCAGCTCATTGGCGGGGGCCGGGGAGCTGTTTTTT
- | - | TRBJ2-7 | TRBV18 | CASSPQLYYEQYF | TGTGCCAGCTCACCACAGCTTTACTACGAGCAGTACTTC
TRBD1 | - | TRBJ1-1 | TRBV7-3 | CASSPGTGLATEAFF | TGTGCCAGCAGCCCCGGGACAGGGCTAGCCACTGAAGCTTTCTTT
- | - | TRBJ2-4 | TRBV18 | CASSPQGLIAKNIQYF | TGTGCCAGCTCACCTCAGGGACTGATAGCCAAAAACATTCAGTACTTC
- | - | TRBJ2-7 | TRBV5-1 | CASSLVPSGEQYF | TGCGCCAGCAGCTTGGTACCCTCGGGAGAGCAGTACTTC
- | - | TRBJ1-1 | TRBV28 | CASSETLNTEAFF | TGTGCCAGCAGCGAGACCCTGAACACTGAAGCTTTCTTT